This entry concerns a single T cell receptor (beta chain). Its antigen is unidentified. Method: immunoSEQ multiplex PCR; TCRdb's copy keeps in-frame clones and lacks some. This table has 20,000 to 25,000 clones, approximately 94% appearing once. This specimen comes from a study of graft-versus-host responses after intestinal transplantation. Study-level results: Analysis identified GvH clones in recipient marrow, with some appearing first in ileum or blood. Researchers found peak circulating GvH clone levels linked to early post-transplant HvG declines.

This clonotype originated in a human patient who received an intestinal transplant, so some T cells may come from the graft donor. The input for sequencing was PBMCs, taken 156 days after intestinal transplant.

The DNA of the CDR3 is TGTGCCAGCAGGCCACAGGGATTGGTACCCGGGGAGCTGTTTTTT. Protein product: CASRPQGLVPGELFF. The chain combines TRBV6-6 with TRBJ2-2, with D possibly TRBD1 on 6 matching bases. V was cut by 6 bases and J by 6 bases, with 17 bases left in between. Germline V gives CDR1 MNHNY, CDR2 SVGAGI (reference sequence). The CDR3 runs to 15 residues.